The TCR beta chain described here comes from a study of response to subunit inactivated influenza vaccine. Study observations and caveats: That few new T cells are recruited by each seasonal influenza vaccination was the authors' suggestion.

The ends lost 2 bases at V and 3 bases at J; junction bases unmatched: 4. Germline CDR1 is DFQATT and CDR2 is SNEGSKA (reference sequence). The CDR3 loop spans 14 amino acids. One entry per CDR3 protein, called by TCRdb with MiXCR from the RT-PCR reads. Among hundreds of thousands of distinct CDR3 sequences, approximately 7.6% were seen once, and the ten largest hold about an eighth. Comment on this clonotype: Its matching antigen is unknown.

The TCR comes from a man between 45 and 75 years old who received an inactivated influenza vaccine. The genes are TRBV20-1 and TRBJ2-1, with 7 bases matching TRBD1. The material was PBMCs from blood, obtained roughly 24 months after vaccination. The CDR3, as DNA: TGCAGTGCTAGAAAACAGGGGAACTACAATGAGCAGTTCTTC. Translating gives CSARKQGNYNEQFF.